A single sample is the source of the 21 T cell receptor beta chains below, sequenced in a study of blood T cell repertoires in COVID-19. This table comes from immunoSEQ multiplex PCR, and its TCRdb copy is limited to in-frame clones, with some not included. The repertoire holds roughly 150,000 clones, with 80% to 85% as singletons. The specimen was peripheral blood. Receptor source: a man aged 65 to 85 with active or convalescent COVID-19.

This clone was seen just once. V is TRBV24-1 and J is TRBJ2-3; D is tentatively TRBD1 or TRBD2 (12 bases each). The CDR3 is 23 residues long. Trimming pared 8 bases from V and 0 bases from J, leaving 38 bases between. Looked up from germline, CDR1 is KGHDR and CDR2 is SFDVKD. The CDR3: CATNGPGQGAASGREASTDTQYF. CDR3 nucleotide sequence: TGTGCCACCAATGGACCGGGACAGGGGGCGGCTAGCGGGAGGGAGGCTAGCACAGATACGCAGTATTTT.

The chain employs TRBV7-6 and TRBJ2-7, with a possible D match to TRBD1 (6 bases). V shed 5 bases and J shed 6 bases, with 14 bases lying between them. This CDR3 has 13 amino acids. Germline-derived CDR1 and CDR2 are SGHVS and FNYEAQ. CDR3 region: CASSTRTASEQYF. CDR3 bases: TGTGCCAGCAGCACCCGGACAGCCAGCGAGCAGTACTTC.

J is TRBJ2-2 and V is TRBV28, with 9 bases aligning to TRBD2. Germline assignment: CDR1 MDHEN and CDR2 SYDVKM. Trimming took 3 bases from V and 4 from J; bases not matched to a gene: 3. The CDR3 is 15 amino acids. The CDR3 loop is CASSFSGRTTGELFF. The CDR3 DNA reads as TGTGCCAGCAGTTTCAGCGGGAGGACCACCGGGGAGCTGTTTTTT. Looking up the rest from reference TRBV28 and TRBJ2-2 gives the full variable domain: DVKVTQSSRYLVKRTGEKVFLECVQDMDHENMFWYRQDPGLGLRLIYFSYDVKMKEKGDIPEGYSVSREKKERFSLILESASTNQTSMYLCASSFSGRTTGELFFGEGSRLTVL.

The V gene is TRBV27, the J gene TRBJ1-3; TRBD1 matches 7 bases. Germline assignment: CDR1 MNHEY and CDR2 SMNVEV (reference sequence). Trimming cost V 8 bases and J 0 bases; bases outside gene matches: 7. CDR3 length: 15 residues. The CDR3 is CASRSGGASGNTIYF. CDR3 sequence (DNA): TGTGCCAGCCGATCAGGGGGAGCCTCTGGAAACACCATATATTTT.

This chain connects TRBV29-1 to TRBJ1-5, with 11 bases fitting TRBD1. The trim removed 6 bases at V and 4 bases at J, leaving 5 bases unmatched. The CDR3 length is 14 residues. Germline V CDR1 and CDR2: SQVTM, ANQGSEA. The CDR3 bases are TGCAGCGTAGCCCGGGACAGGGGGAATCAGCCCCAGCATTTT. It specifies CSVARDRGNQPQHF.

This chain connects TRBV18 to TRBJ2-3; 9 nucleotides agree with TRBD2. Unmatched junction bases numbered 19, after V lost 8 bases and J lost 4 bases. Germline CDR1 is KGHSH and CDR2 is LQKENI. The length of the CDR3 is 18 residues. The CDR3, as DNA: TGTGCCAGCGCGGGCCGTAGCGGGAGCCTTAATACGCCAGATACGCAGTATTTT. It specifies CASAGRSGSLNTPDTQYF. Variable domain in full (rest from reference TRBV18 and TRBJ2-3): NAGVMQNPRHLVRRRGQEARLRCSPMKGHSHVYWYRQLPEEGLKFMVYLQKENIIDESGMPKERFSAEFPKEGPSILRIQQVVRGDSAAYFCASAGRSGSLNTPDTQYFGPGTRLTVL.

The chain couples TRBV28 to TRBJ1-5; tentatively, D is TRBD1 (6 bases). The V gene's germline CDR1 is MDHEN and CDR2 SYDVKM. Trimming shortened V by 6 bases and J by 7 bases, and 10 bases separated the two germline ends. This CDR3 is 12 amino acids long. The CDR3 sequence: CASSITGQPQHF. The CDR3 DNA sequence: TGTGCCAGCAGCATCACAGGGCAGCCCCAGCATTTT.

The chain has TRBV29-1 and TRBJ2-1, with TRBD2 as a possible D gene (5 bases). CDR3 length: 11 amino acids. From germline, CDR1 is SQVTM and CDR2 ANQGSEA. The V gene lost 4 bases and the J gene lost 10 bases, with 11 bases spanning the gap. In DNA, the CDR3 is TGCAGCGTTGGAGGGCGGGTAGAGCAGTTCTTC. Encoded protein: CSVGGRVEQFF.

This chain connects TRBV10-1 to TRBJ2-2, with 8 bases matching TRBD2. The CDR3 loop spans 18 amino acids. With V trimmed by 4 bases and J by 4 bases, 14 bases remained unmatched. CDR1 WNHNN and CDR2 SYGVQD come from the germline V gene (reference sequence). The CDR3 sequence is CASSGLLGGGSGTGELFF. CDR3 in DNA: TGCGCCAGCAGTGGACTTTTGGGCGGGGGGTCCGGCACCGGGGAGCTGTTTTTT.

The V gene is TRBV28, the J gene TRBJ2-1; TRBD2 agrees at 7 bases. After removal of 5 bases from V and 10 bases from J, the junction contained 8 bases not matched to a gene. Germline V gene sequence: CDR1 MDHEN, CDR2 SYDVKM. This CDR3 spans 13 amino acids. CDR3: CASSGLVLSEQFF. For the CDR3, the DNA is TGTGCCAGCAGTGGACTAGTCCTTTCCGAGCAGTTCTTC.

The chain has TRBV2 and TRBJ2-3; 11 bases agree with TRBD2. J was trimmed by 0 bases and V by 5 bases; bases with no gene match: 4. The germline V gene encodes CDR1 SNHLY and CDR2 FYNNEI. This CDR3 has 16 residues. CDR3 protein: CASSRLAGISTDTQYF. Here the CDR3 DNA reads TGTGCCAGCAGTCGACTAGCGGGAATTAGCACAGATACGCAGTATTTT.

The CDR3 sequence is CASSRRDRAIHSPLHF. CDR3 DNA: TGTGCCAGCAGCCGACGGGACAGGGCAATTCATTCACCCCTCCACTTT. The V gene is TRBV16, the J gene TRBJ1-6, with TRBD1 matching 9 bases. This CDR3 spans 16 amino acids. With V trimmed by 4 bases and J by 8 bases, 9 bases remained unmatched. Germline V gene lookup returns CDR1 KGHSY and CDR2 FQNENV.

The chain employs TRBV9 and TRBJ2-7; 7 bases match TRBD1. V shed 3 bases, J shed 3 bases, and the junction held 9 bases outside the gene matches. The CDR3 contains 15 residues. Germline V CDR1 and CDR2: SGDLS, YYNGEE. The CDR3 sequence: CASSEGTATLYEQYF. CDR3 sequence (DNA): TGTGCCAGCAGCGAGGGGACAGCTACCCTCTACGAGCAGTACTTC.

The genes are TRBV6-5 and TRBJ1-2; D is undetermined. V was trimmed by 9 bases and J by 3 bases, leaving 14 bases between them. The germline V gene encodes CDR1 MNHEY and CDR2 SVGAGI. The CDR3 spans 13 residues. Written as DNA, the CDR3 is TGTGCCAGTACGGCCGGGGTTTACTATGGCTACACCTTC. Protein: CASTAGVYYGYTF.

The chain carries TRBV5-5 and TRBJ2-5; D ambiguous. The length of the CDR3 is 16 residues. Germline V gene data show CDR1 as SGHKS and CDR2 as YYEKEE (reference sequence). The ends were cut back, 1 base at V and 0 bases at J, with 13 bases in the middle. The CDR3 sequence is CASSLLITSDQETQYF. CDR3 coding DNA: TGTGCCAGCAGCTTGCTGATAACAAGCGACCAAGAGACCCAGTACTTC.

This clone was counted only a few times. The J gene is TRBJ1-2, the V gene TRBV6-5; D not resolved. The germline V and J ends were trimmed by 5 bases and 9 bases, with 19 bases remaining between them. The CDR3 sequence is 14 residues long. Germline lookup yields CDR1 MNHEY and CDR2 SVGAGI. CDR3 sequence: CASSTPAGGFSYTF. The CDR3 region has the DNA TGTGCCAGCAGTACGCCGGCGGGAGGGTTTAGCTACACCTTC.

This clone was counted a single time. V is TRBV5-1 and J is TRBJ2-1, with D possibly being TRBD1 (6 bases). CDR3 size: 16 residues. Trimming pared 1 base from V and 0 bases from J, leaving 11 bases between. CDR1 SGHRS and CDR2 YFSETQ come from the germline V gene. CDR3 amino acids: CASSLSGASSYNEQFF. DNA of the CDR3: TGCGCCAGCAGCTTGTCAGGGGCGAGCTCCTACAATGAGCAGTTCTTC.

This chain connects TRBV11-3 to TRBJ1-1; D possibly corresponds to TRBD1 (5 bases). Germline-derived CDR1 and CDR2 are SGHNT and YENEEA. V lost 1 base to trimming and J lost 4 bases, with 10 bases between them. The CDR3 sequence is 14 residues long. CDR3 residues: CASSLGGAGTEAFF. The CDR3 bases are TGTGCCAGCAGCTTAGGGGGCGCCGGCACTGAAGCTTTCTTT.

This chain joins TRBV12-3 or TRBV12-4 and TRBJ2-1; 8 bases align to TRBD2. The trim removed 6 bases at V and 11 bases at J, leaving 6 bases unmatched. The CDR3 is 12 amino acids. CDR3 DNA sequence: TGTGCCAGCAGACTTATAGCGGGGCAGCAGTTCTTC. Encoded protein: CASRLIAGQQFF.

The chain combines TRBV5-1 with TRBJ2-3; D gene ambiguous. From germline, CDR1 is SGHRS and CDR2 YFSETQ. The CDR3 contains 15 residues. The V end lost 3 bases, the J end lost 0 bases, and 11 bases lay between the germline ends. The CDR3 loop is CASSYRGYSTDTQYF. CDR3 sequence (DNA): TGCGCCAGCAGCTATAGAGGATACAGCACAGATACGCAGTATTTT.

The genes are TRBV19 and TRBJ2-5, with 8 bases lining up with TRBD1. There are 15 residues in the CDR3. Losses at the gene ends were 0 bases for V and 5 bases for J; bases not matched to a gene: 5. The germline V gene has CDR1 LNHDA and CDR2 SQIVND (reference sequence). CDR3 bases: TGTGCCAGTAGTATAGATCTCAGACAGGGGGAGACCCAGTACTTC. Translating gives CASSIDLRQGETQYF.